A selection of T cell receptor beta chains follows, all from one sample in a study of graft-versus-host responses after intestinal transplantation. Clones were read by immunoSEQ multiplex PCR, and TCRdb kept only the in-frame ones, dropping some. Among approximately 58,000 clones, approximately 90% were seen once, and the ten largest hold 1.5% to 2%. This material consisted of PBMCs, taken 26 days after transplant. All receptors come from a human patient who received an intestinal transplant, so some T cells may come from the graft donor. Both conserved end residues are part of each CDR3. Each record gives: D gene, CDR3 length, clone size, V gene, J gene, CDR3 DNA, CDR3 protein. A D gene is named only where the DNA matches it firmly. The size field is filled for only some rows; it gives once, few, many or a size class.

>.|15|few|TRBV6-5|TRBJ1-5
TGTGCCAGCAGTTCCACGGACAGCGAAAGCCAGCCCCAGCATTTT
CASSSTDSESQPQHF
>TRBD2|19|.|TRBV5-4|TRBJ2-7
TGTGCCAGCAGCTCCCGGGCACTAGCGGGAGGCTTTCCGGGCTACGAGCAGTACTTC
CASSSRALAGGFPGYEQYF
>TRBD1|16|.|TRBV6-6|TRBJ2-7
TGTGCCAGCAGTCAGGGGTTGGGACAGGGTTTCTACGAGCAGTACTTC
CASSQGLGQGFYEQYF
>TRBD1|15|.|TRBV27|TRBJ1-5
TGTGCCAGCACCAACCCGACAGGGAGCAATCAGCCCCAGCATTTT
CASTNPTGSNQPQHF
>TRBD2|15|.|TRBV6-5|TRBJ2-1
TGTGCCAGCAGTTACGGGTCGGGGGGGGACAATGAGCAGTTCTTC
CASSYGSGGDNEQFF
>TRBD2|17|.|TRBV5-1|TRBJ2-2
TGCGCCAGCAGGGGGGGGACTGGGATATCAACGACCGGGGAGCTGTTTTTT
CASRGGTGISTTGELFF
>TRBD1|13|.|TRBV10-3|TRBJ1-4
TGTGCCAGAGACAGGGGCGGCAATGAAAAACTGTTTTTT
CARDRGGNEKLFF
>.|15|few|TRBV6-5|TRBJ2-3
TGTGCCAGCAGTTATTACCGGGGAGGCACAGATACGCAGTATTTT
CASSYYRGGTDTQYF
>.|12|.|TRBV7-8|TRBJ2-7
TGTGCCAGCAGCGAGAGCTCCTACGAGCAGTACTTC
CASSESSYEQYF
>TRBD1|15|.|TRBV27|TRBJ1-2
TGTGCCAGCACCTCTCGGCAGGGGGATAACTATGGCTACACCTTC
CASTSRQGDNYGYTF
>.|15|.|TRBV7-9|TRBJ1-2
TGTGCCAGCAGCTTTGAAAACAGTCCTTACTATGGCTACACCTTC
CASSFENSPYYGYTF
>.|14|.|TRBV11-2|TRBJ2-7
TGTGCCAGCAGCCTAATCACTAGCTCCTACGAGCAGTACTTC
CASSLITSSYEQYF
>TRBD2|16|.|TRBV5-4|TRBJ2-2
TGTGCCAGCAGCTTAGGGCGGGGGGGCAACACCGGGGAGCTGTTTTTT
CASSLGRGGNTGELFF
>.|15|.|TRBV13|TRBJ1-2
TGTGCCAGCACCTTAGGACGAGGGACAATCAGTGGCTACACCTTC
CASTLGRGTISGYTF
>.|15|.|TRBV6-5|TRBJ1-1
TGTGCCAGCAGACCCCCCGGGGTGGGGAACACTGAAGCTTTCTTT
CASRPPGVGNTEAFF
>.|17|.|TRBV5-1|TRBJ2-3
TGCGCCAGCAGCTTGGAGGGGACTTGGGGCCTCACAGATACGCAGTATTTT
CASSLEGTWGLTDTQYF
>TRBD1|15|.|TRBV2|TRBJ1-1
TGTGCCAGCAGGGAAGACAGGGGGCGCAGCACTGAAGCTTTCTTT
CASREDRGRSTEAFF
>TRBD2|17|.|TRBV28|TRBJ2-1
TGTGCCAGCAGCCCTACTACGCTAGCGGGGGGAGGGAATGAGCAGTTCTTC
CASSPTTLAGGGNEQFF
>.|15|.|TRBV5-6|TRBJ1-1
TGTGCCAGCAGCTTGGTCCAGGGCCTGAACACTGAAGCTTTCTTT
CASSLVQGLNTEAFF
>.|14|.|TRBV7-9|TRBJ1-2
TGTGCCAGCAGCCCCGAACAGATAATCTATGGCTACACCTTC
CASSPEQIIYGYTF
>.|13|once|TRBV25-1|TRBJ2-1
TGTGCCAGCAGTTTCGGGATCAACAATGAGCAGTTCTTC
CASSFGINNEQFF
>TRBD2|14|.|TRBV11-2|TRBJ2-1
TGTGCCAGCGGGGGACTAGCGGAGAACAATGAGCAGTTCTTC
CASGGLAENNEQFF
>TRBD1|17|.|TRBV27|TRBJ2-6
TGTGCCAGCAGTCTAGGACAGGGGGTGCCTGGGGCCAACGTCCTGACTTTC
CASSLGQGVPGANVLTF
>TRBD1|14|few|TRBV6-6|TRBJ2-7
TGTGCGACAGGCGTGTCCGGGACAGGGGGCGAGCAGTACTTC
CATGVSGTGGEQYF
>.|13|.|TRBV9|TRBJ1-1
TGTGCCAGCAGCGTAGCCGGGAACACTGAAGCTTTCTTT
CASSVAGNTEAFF
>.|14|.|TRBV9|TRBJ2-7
TGTGCCAGCAGCCCCGGAGTAGGAACCTACGAGCAGTACTTC
CASSPGVGTYEQYF
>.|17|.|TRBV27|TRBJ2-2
TGTGCCAGCAGTTTGATTGTACAGGGTATCGACACCGGGGAGCTGTTTTTT
CASSLIVQGIDTGELFF
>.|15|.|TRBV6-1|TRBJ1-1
TGTGCCAGCAGTGCGTTGACAGTTACAAACACTGAAGCTTTCTTT
CASSALTVTNTEAFF
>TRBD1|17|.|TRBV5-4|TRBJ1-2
TGTGCCAGCAGCCACCCCAACGAAGACAGGGGGCGTGATGGCTACACCTTC
CASSHPNEDRGRDGYTF
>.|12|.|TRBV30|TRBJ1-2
TGTGCCTGGAGCCAAGGGGCGTATGGCTACACCTTC
CAWSQGAYGYTF
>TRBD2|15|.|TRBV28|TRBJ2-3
TGTGCCAGTCGGGGGGGCGTCGGGGGCACAGATACGCAGTATTTT
CASRGGVGGTDTQYF
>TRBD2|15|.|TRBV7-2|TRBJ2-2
TGTGCCAGCAGGGAATTAGCGGGGGGGCCTGGGGAGCTGTTTTTT
CASRELAGGPGELFF
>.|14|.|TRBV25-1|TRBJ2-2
TGTGCCAGCAGCGAAGGGCTACGCACCGGGGAGCTGTTTTTT
CASSEGLRTGELFF
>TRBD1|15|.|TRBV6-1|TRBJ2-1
TGTGCCAGCAGCGATACAGGGGGCGCCTACAATGAGCAGTTCTTC
CASSDTGGAYNEQFF
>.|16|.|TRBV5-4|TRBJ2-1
TGTGCCAGCAGCTTGTTAGCGACCCGAACTCAGCTAGGGCAGTTCTTC
CASSLLATRTQLGQFF
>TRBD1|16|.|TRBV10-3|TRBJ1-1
TGTGCCATCAGTGGGACCCCGGACAGGCCAAACACTGAAGCTTTCTTT
CAISGTPDRPNTEAFF
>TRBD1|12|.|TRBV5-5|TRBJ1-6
TGTGCCAGCAGCGTGACAGGGGACACCCTCCACTTT
CASSVTGDTLHF
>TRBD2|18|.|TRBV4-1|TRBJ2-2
TGCGCCAGCAGCCAAGACGGTAGCGGGGGTTCGAACACCGGGGAGCTGTTTTTT
CASSQDGSGGSNTGELFF
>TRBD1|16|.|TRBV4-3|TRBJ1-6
TGCGCCAGCAACCTCGGGGTTGGGACAGGGGGTTCACCCCTCCACTTT
CASNLGVGTGGSPLHF
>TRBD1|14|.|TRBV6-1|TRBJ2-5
TGTGCCAGCAGTGCCGGGACAGGGGAGGAGACCCAGTACTTC
CASSAGTGEETQYF
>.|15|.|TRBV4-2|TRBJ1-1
TGTGCCAGCAGCCAAGATAGGGGCAGTAACCCTGAAGCTTTCTTT
CASSQDRGSNPEAFF
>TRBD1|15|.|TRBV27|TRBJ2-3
TGTGCCAGCAGTGGGACAGGGGTGGGCACAGATACGCAGTATTTT
CASSGTGVGTDTQYF
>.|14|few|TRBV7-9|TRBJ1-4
TGTGCCAGCAGCCCACCGACAGGAAGGGAAAAACTGTTTTTT
CASSPPTGREKLFF